This TCR beta chain was profiled in a study of post-analysis software for immune sequencing data (dated by TCRdb to the mid-2010s). Notes on the research overall: The recorded disease courses included relapsing-remitting, secondary progressive and progressive-relapsing multiple sclerosis, and some patients had no subtype annotation. The patient repertoires were compared against approximately twelve previously published healthy control repertoires obtained from donors aged roughly 6 to 25 years. A subset of samples was prepared in parallel using single-end sample barcoding, then pooled and co-amplified after Illumina adapter ligation.

Study-level results and caveats: The multiple sclerosis patient group was slightly younger than the control group. Significantly lower normalized Chao1 diversity was found in multiple sclerosis patients than in controls, suggesting substantial peripheral T-cell clonal expansion. Strong co-clustering of samples prepared in the same batch was shown by direct clustering with F measure, prompting a batch-effect correction. Four or five TRBV segments, including TRBV5-6, TRBV5-1 and TRBV20-1, were significantly more frequent in patients than controls.

Library generation was performed with PCR. The run used an Illumina HiSeq 2500. Unique molecular identifiers were incorporated into TCR beta cDNA libraries to reduce PCR and sequencing biases. Per 1 to 10 million input T cells, approximately 500,000 cDNA molecules were obtained, such that each molecule approximated one T cell. The patient libraries were prepared and sequenced with the same protocol used for the earlier healthy control dataset. Samples belonging to the same batch were prepared together, multiplexed and sequenced on a shared HiSeq lane. Processing in the source paper ran as follows. Raw barcoded reads were processed with MIGEC, and single-read molecular identifier groups were discarded before consensus assembly and CDR3 extraction. VDJtools was used for post-analysis of the clonotype tables, with diversity normalized by down-sampling every dataset to the smallest sample size. Repertoire overlap clustering matched CDR3 amino acid but not nucleotide sequences to correct batch-related cross-sample contamination. TCRdb reworked the public reads: Q25 trimming with fastp, MiXCR clone assembly, productive beta chains retained. All rows with the same CDR3 protein become a single entry with the most common DNA and genes. The V and J calls and clone size are TCRdb's, not the authors'. In all, the sample holds hundreds of thousands of distinct CDR3 sequences, and approximately 57% of those were seen once. Of the sample, approximately 4.5% is held by the ten largest clones.

On this clonotype itself: Its antigen remains unidentified. Qualities for individual bases were not recorded, and no much larger clone is one base off.

From the cysteine through the phenylalanine, the CDR3 covers 15 amino acids. Just CDR3 DNA is preserved here, 45 bases in frame from base 1. Compared with germline, V lacks 5 bases and J lacks 2 bases; bases without a gene match: 7. The germline V gene supplies CDR1 SGHTA and CDR2 FQGTGA. TCR beta repertoires were profiled from peripheral blood of more than ten young patients with multiple sclerosis to demonstrate the VDJtools post-analysis software. The multiple sclerosis patients were children and adolescents ranging in age from about 6 to 16 years. The rearranged segments are TRBV7-3 and TRBJ2-3; TRBD2 aligns with 7 central bases. The sequence derives from a girl aged 5 to 17 with multiple sclerosis. Sequencing used blood. The nucleotide sequence is TGTGCCAGCAGCAGCGGGGTTACCTCCACAGATACGCAGTATTTT. This sequence encodes CASSSGVTSTDTQYF.